The sequence of this TCR beta chain was determined in a study of monozygotic twins with inflammatory bowel disease. cDNA encoding TCRalpha and TCRbeta underwent two nested PCRs of approximately 16 and 10 cycles, each of which was followed by bead purification. TCRdb reprocessed the 5' RACE reads and reports one entry per CDR3 protein, with no DNA. The data show 300,000 to 450,000 distinct CDR3 sequences, and the top ten clones hold 2.6%. The CDR3 is 15 residues long. Germline V CDR1 and CDR2: SGHRS, YFSETQ. The sample was blood. V and J are TRBV5-1 and TRBJ1-1; TCRdb gives TRBD1 as the D gene, but with no DNA this cannot be confirmed. The TCR comes from a human donor with ulcerative colitis or Crohn's disease, or a healthy co-twin of an affected twin (not recorded which). The CDR3 sequence is CASSGQDRMNTEAFF.